Presented here are 18 T cell receptor beta chains from one specimen sequenced in a study of T cell repertoires in cytomegalovirus infection (dated by TCRdb to the late 2010s). Sequenced using an Illumina HiSeq 1500. TCRdb reprocessing: public reads trimmed at Q25 with fastp, clones called with MiXCR, in-frame beta chains kept. Entries are consolidated by CDR3 protein sequence, retaining the most common genes and DNA. This sample lists 450,000 to 600,000 distinct CDR3 sequences; roughly 10% were detected once. The top ten constitute roughly 10% of the sample. The sequenced material came from PBMCs. The source is a human donor in good health (CMV status not recorded). Some clones in this sample may be carry-over from other donors' samples.

This clonotype was seen repeatedly, ten times or more. The V gene is TRBV5-4, the J gene TRBJ2-4; 10 bases align to TRBD2. This CDR3 region has 21 residues. Looked up from germline, CDR1 is SGHNT and CDR2 is YYREEE (reference sequence). The V segment lost 4 bases and the J segment 0 bases; nucleotides outside the gene matches: 19. CDR3 residues: CASSPSWSERGGPLAKNIQYF. CDR3 bases: TGTGCCAGCAGCCCTTCATGGTCGGAGCGGGGGGGCCCGCTAGCCAAAAACATTCAGTACTTC.

This clonotype was observed many times. The J gene is TRBJ2-7, the V gene TRBV11-1, with 10 bases aligning to TRBD1. The CDR3 loop spans 15 amino acids. The germline V gene has CDR1 SGHAT and CDR2 FQDESV (reference sequence). The ends lost 4 bases at V and 5 bases at J; junction bases unmatched: 8. This CDR3 is CASSYRTGGPHEQYF. In DNA form, the CDR3 reads TGTGCCAGCAGCTACCGGACAGGGGGGCCTCACGAGCAGTACTTC.

Many counts were recorded for this clonotype. In DNA form, the CDR3 reads TGTGCCAGCAGCTTAGGGGCCCCACTTAGGACTCGGAGCTCCTACGAGCAGTACTTC. Translated, it gives CASSLGAPLRTRSSYEQYF. The chain joins TRBV7-8 to TRBJ2-7; D may be TRBD2 (5 bases). From germline, CDR1 is SGHVS and CDR2 FQNEAQ. V was shortened by 1 base and J by 0 bases, with 22 bases between the two germline ends. The CDR3 has 19 amino acids.

This clonotype appeared many times. The chain has TRBV7-2 and TRBJ1-5; 10 positions agree with TRBD1. Germline V lookup: CDR1 SGHTA, CDR2 FQGNSA. Losses at the gene ends were 5 bases for V and 7 bases for J; bases not matched to a gene: 5. The CDR3 consists of 14 residues. CDR3 amino acids: CASSPGQGSQPQHF. The CDR3 DNA reads TGTGCCAGCAGCCCGGGACAGGGGAGCCAGCCCCAGCATTTT.

This clonotype showed up just a few times. This chain links TRBV2 with TRBJ1-1, with 7 bases identical to TRBD1. This CDR3 spans 15 amino acids. Trimming removed 10 bases from V and 3 bases from J; junction bases left unmatched: 14. Germline V gives CDR1 SNHLY, CDR2 FYNNEI. CDR3 residues: CATEDRFNLYTEAFF. In DNA form, the CDR3 reads TGTGCCACCGAGGACAGGTTTAATCTCTACACTGAAGCTTTCTTT.

Ten or more counts support this clonotype. The chain uses TRBV2 and TRBJ2-3; TRBD2 aligns across 9 bases. The germline CDR1 and CDR2 sequences are SNHLY and FYNNEI. Trimming at V came to 7 bases and at J to 4 bases, leaving 6 bases not matched to a gene. The CDR3 consists of 14 residues. The DNA of the CDR3 is TGTGCCAGCAACGGCGGGAGGGCGCCAGATACGCAGTATTTT. Translation gives CASNGGRAPDTQYF.

This clonotype was seen a handful of times. The chain is built from TRBV7-9 and TRBJ2-3; D uncertain. The CDR3 runs 13 residues. V lost 5 bases, J lost 2 bases, and 8 bases lay in between. CDR1 and CDR2 (germline): SEHNR, FQNEAQ (reference sequence). CDR3 region: CASSARPTDTQYF. The CDR3 DNA follows: TGTGCCAGCAGCGCTAGACCCACAGATACGCAGTATTTT.

This clonotype has ten or more counts. The rearrangement joins TRBV2 to TRBJ2-2; 9 bases line up with TRBD2. Per germline, CDR1 SNHLY and CDR2 FYNNEI. This CDR3 is built from 15 residues. The V gene end was trimmed by 6 bases and the J gene end by 3 bases; junction bases not matched to a gene: 5. CDR3 nucleotide sequence: TGTGCCAGCAGGAAACTAGCGGGCCACACCGGGGAGCTGTTTTTT. Translated: CASRKLAGHTGELFF.

This clonotype was found many times. The genes are TRBV7-2 and TRBJ1-1, with D hard to call. From germline, CDR1 is SGHTA and CDR2 FQGNSA. V was shortened by 1 base and J by 1 base, with 7 bases between the two germline ends. This CDR3 has 14 residues. The CDR3 loop reads CASSLVGRNTEAFF. The DNA for the CDR3 is TGTGCCAGCAGCTTAGTCGGGCGGAACACTGAAGCTTTCTTT.

This clonotype turned up a few times. J is TRBJ2-3 and V is TRBV29-1; a possible D gene is TRBD1 (7 bases). The CDR3 is 13 amino acids. The germline V gene has CDR1 SQVTM and CDR2 ANQGSEA. V lost 7 bases and J lost 3, with 14 bases in between. As DNA, the CDR3 is TGCAGCGCCGGCAGGGGGGAAACAGATACGCAGTATTTT. Translating it yields CSAGRGETDTQYF.

Points on this clonotype: Relative to the germline gene, one junction end is altered; a read error may explain this. V is TRBV18 and J is TRBJ2-5; no clear D. This CDR3 spans 14 amino acids. Germline-derived CDR1 and CDR2 are KGHSH and LQKENI. The CDR3, as DNA: TGTGCCAGCTCACCCCGCCCGGGTCAAGAGGCCCAGTACTTC. Translating gives CASSPRPGQEAQYF.

This clonotype was observed many times. The chain couples TRBV7-9 to TRBJ1-1; 7 positions agree with TRBD1. After removal of 1 base from V and 3 bases from J, the junction contained 5 bases not matched to a gene. The CDR3 is 15 residues long. Per the germline V gene, CDR1 is SEHNR and CDR2 is FQNEAQ (reference sequence). The DNA for the CDR3 is TGTGCCAGCAGCTTAGAGGGGGCGGGGGACACTGAAGCTTTCTTT. As protein: CASSLEGAGDTEAFF.

This clonotype showed up just a few times. The CDR3 sequence is CASSYMITDKSGNEQYF. CDR3 in DNA: TGTGCCAGCAGCTATATGATTACGGACAAAAGTGGGAACGAGCAGTACTTC. The V gene is TRBV5-5, the J gene TRBJ2-7, with TRBD1 as a possible D gene (5 bases). V dropped 3 bases and J dropped 5 bases, with 24 bases sitting between them. Germline-derived CDR1 and CDR2 are SGHKS and YYEKEE (reference sequence). This CDR3 is built from 17 residues.

This clonotype was seen a few times. The CDR3 loop is CAGMMYTDTQYF. DNA for the CDR3: TGTGCCGGTATGATGTACACAGATACGCAGTATTTT. The gene calls are TRBV2 and TRBJ2-3; D is uncertain. In germline, CDR1 is SNHLY, CDR2 FYNNEI. This CDR3 region has 12 residues. Deletions cut 11 bases from V and 2 bases from J, with 11 bases between.

This clonotype was counted ten times or more. The rearrangement uses TRBV7-9 and TRBJ1-5; D ambiguous. V shed 5 bases and J shed 1 base, with 12 bases lying between them. Per germline, CDR1 SEHNR and CDR2 FQNEAQ (reference sequence). The length of the CDR3 is 15 residues. CDR3 nucleotide sequence: TGTGCCAGCAGCCCGCCGGGAAGCAGCAATCAGCCCCAGCATTTT. As protein: CASSPPGSSNQPQHF.

Only a few counts were recorded for this clonotype. The gene calls are TRBV20-1 and TRBJ1-6; the D gene is possibly TRBD1 (5 bases). Germline CDR1 DFQATT, CDR2 SNEGSKA (reference sequence). The CDR3 sequence is 14 residues long. V shed 6 bases and J shed 8 bases, with 17 bases lying between them. CDR3 bases: TGCAGTGCCCTCCGGGGCACCTCTGATTCACCCCTCCACTTT. It specifies CSALRGTSDSPLHF.

The V call is TRBV7-4, the J call TRBJ1-1; no definite D call. Germline CDR1 reads SGHVT; CDR2 reads SQSDAQ. Trimming took 1 base from V and 4 from J, leaving 10 bases between them. This CDR3 spans 14 amino acids. The DNA of the CDR3 is TGTGCCAGCAGCTTAGACGGGATGATCACTGAAGCTTTCTTT. It codes for CASSLDGMITEAFF.

This clonotype was picked up a small number of times. J is TRBJ2-5 and V is TRBV6-2 or TRBV6-3; the D is unclear. V was pared by 6 bases and J by 5 bases, with 7 bases between. Germline V lookup: CDR1 MNHEY, CDR2 SVGEGT. This CDR3 contains 11 residues. This CDR3 reads CASRVLETQYF. DNA for the CDR3: TGTGCCAGCAGAGTCCTGGAGACCCAGTACTTC.